The present entry profiles one T cell receptor (beta chain) with its context. This entry comes from a study of cytomegalovirus exposure and HLA in healthy donors. Trimming pared 7 bases from V and 2 bases from J, leaving 17 bases between. The CDR3 is 15 amino acids. CDR1 is SGHTA, CDR2 FQGNSA, per germline. The study ran its PCR with 60 Vbeta and 13 Jbeta primers. Libraries were prepared by immunoSEQ multiplex PCR; TCRdb keeps only in-frame clonotypes and omits some of them. Its table records under 150,000 clones. The rearrangement uses TRBV7-2 and TRBJ1-2; TRBD1 is a possible D gene (6 bases). The material sequenced was PBMCs. The receptor comes from a middle-aged woman in good health and CMV-seronegative. CDR3 loop: CASNLDRLENYGYTF. CDR3 sequence (DNA): TGTGCCAGCAACCTAGACAGGCTAGAAAACTATGGCTACACCTTC.